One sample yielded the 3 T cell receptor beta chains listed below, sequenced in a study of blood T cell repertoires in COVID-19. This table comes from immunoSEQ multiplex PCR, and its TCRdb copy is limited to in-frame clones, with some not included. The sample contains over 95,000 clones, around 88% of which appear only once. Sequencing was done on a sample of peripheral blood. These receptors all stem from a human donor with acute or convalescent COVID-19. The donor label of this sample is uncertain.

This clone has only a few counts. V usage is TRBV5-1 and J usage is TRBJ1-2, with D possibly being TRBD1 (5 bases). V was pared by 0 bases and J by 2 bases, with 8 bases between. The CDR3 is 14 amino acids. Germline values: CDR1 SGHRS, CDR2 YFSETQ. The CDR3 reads CASSLDAGNYGYTF. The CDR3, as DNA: TGCGCCAGCAGCTTGGATGCAGGGAACTATGGCTACACCTTC.

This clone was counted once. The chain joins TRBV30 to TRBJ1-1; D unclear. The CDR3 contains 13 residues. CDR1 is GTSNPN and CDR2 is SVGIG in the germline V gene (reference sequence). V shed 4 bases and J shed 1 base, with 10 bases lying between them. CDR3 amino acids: CAWTPLGNTEAFF. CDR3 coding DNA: TGTGCCTGGACCCCTCTCGGGAACACTGAAGCTTTCTTT. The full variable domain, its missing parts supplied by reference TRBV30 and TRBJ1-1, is SQTIHQWPATLVQPVGSPLSLECTVEGTSNPNLYWYRQAAGRGLQLLFYSVGIGQISSEVPQNLSASRPQDRQFILSSKKLLLSDSGFYLCAWTPLGNTEAFFGQGTRLTVV.

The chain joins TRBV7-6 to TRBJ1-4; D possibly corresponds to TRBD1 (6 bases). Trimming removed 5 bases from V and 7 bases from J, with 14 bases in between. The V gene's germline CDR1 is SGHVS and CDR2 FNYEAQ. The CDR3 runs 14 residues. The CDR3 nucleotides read TGTGCCAGCAGCCCACGACCGGACAGTGAAAAACTGTTTTTT. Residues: CASSPRPDSEKLFF. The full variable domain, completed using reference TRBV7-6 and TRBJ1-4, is GAGVSQSPRYKVTKRGQDVALRCDPISGHVSLYWYRQALGQGPEFLTYFNYEAQQDKSGLPNDRFSAERPEGSISTLTIQRTEQRDSAMYRCASSPRPDSEKLFFGSGTQLSVL.